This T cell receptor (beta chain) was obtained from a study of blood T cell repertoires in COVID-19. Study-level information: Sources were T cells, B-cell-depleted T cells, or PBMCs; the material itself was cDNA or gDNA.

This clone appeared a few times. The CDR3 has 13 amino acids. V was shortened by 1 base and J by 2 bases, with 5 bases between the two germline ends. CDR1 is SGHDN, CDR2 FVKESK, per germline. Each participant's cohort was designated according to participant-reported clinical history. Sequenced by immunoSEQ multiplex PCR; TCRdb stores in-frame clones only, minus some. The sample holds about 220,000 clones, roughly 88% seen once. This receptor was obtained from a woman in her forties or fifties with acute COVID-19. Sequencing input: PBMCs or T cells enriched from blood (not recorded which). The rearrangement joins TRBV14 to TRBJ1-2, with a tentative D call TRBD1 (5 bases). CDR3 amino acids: CASSQAGNYGYTF. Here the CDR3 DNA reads TGTGCCAGCAGCCAAGCAGGGAACTATGGCTACACCTTC. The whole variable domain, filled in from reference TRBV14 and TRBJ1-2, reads EAGVTQFPSHSVIEKGQTVTLRCDPISGHDNLYWYRRVMGKEIKFLLHFVKESKQDESGMPNNRFLAERTGGTYSTLKVQPAELEDSGVYFCASSQAGNYGYTFGSGTRLTVV.